This TCR beta chain was sequenced in a study of OX40 agonist ivuxolimab in advanced cancers. Study results and caveats: Expanded clones belonging to CD8+ T cells outnumbered, on average, those of CD4+.

The repertoire was sequenced with immunoSEQ multiplex PCR; TCRdb's copy has only in-frame clones and lacks some. The top ten clones hold 2.5% to 3% of a sample with 75,000 to 95,000 clones, around 84% of them seen once. The investigators sampled blood at baseline, at cycle 4 day 1, and at cycle 7 day 1. This clone was seen a few times. Its antigen is undetermined. This clonotype was sampled from an adult with an advanced solid tumor such as melanoma, head and neck, liver or kidney cancer. The sample consisted of CD4+ or CD8+ T cells sorted from blood, taken in a trial of the OX40 agonist ivuxolimab.

The CDR3 reads CASSLSIGGEQTQYF. The CDR3, as DNA: TGTGCCAGCAGCTTAAGTATAGGGGGGGAGCAAACGCAGTATTTT. The genes are TRBV7-2 and TRBJ2-3, with D perhaps matching TRBD2 (7 bases). The CDR3 contains 15 residues. Germline V gives CDR1 SGHTA, CDR2 FQGNSA. V shed 2 bases and J shed 9 bases, with 18 bases lying between them. The whole variable domain, remainder taken from reference TRBV7-2 and TRBJ2-3, is GAGVSQSPSNKVTEKGKDVELRCDPISGHTALYWYRQSLGQGLEFLIYFQGNSAPDKSGLPSDRFSAERTGGSVSTLTIQRTQQEDSAVYLCASSLSIGGEQTQYFGPGTRLTVL.